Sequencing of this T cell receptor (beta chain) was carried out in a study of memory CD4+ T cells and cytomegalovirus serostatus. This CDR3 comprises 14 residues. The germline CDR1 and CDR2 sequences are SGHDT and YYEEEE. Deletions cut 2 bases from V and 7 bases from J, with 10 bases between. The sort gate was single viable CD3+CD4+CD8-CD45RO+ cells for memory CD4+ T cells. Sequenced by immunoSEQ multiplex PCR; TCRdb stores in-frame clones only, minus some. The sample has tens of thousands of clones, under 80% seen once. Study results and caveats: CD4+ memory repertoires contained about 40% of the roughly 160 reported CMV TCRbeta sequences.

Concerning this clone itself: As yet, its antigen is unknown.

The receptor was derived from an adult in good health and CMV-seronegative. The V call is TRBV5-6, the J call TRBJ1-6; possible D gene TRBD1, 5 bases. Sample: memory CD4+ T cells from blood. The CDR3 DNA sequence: TGTGCCAGCAGCTTCGGCAGGGCCAATTCACCCCTCCACTTT. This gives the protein CASSFGRANSPLHF.